One and the same sample provided the 20 T cell receptor beta chains below, sequenced in a study of blood T cells in healthy people across ages. Primed by a sample-barcoded 5' primer and a J-beta primer mix, a second PCR proceeded for about 7 to 11 cycles. Via MiXCR, TCRdb re-called the 5' RACE reads, giving one row per CDR3 protein. The repertoire has about 640,000 distinct CDR3 sequences, 58% of them found once; the top ten carry roughly 34%. Sequencing was performed on blood. The origin of the receptors is a man in his 60s in good health.

The chain uses TRBV12-3 or TRBV12-4 and TRBJ2-7; D tentatively reads TRBD1 or TRBD2 (7 bases each). Trimming took 2 bases from V and 2 from J, leaving 13 bases between them. The CDR3 extends over 15 amino acids. The CDR3 here is CASSLRQGGAYEQYF. The CDR3 coding sequence is TGTGCCAGCAGTTTACGGCAGGGGGGGGCCTACGAGCAGTACTTC.

This clonotype was counted only a few times. V and J are TRBV29-1 and TRBJ2-1, with 9 bases that match TRBD1. CDR1 and CDR2 from the germline V gene are SQVTM and ANQGSEA. After removal of 6 bases from V and 5 bases from J, the junction contained 11 bases not matched to a gene. The CDR3 has 15 amino acids. CDR3: CSVAQQGALDNEQFF. Written as DNA, the CDR3 is TGCAGCGTCGCCCAACAGGGGGCTTTGGACAATGAGCAGTTCTTC.

The V and J genes are TRBV2 and TRBJ2-5; no clear D. This CDR3 is 15 amino acids long. V shed 4 bases and J shed 4 bases, with 16 bases lying between them. The germline V gene has CDR1 SNHLY and CDR2 FYNNEI. CDR3 sequence reads: CASSVWRSDGETQYF. Here the CDR3 DNA reads TGTGCCAGCAGTGTATGGAGATCGGACGGAGAGACCCAGTACTTC.

The chain has TRBV12-3 or TRBV12-4 and TRBJ1-4; no clear D gene. The CDR3 has 13 amino acids. Trimming removed 6 bases at V and 3 bases at J, with 8 bases between. CDR3 in amino acids: CASSQTSNEKLFF. Here the CDR3 DNA reads TGTGCCAGCAGCCAAACGTCTAATGAAAAACTGTTTTTT.

This clonotype was seen a few times. The chain is built from TRBV7-9 and TRBJ1-4, with 8 bases matching TRBD1. Germline V gene lookup returns CDR1 SEHNR and CDR2 FQNEAQ (reference sequence). The V segment lost 1 base and the J segment 7 bases; nucleotides outside the gene matches: 8. This CDR3 is 16 amino acids long. The DNA for the CDR3 is TGTGCCAGCAGCTTAGTAGGCAGGGGGCGCGCTGAAAAACTGTTTTTT. Its protein is CASSLVGRGRAEKLFF.

The CDR3 nucleotides read TGTGCCAGCATCGGAGCTAGCGTTGGGGCCAACGTCCTGACTTTC. Translation gives CASIGASVGANVLTF. The chain has TRBV12-3 or TRBV12-4 and TRBJ2-6; weak D call: TRBD2 (6 bases). Trimming took off 7 bases at V and 3 bases at J, with 13 bases between the two ends. The CDR3 has 15 amino acids.

With regard to this clonotype: One base away lies a much larger clone, so this may be a sequencing read error. This rearrangement joins TRBV7-2 to TRBJ2-7; TRBD2 agrees at 8 bases. The assigned J gene may be wrong: the sequence end matches TRBJ2-5 better. Germline-derived CDR1 and CDR2 are SGHTA and FQGNSA. This CDR3 comprises 16 residues. The CDR3 sequence is CAGSSTSGSGGETQYF. DNA of the CDR3: TGTGCCGGCAGCTCCACTAGCGGTTCCGGCGGAGAGACCCAGTACTTC.

The chain couples TRBV11-2 to TRBJ2-1; TRBD2 is a possible D gene (6 bases). Germline V gives CDR1 SGHAT, CDR2 FQNNGV. Trimming took off 9 bases at V and 0 bases at J, with 18 bases between the two ends. This CDR3 comprises 16 residues. The CDR3 DNA sequence: TGTGCCAGTAACCGACTAGGGGACGGCTCCTACAATGAGCAGTTCTTC. The encoded protein is CASNRLGDGSYNEQFF.

The sample holds a few counts of this clonotype. This sequence joins TRBV28 and TRBJ2-7; D uncertain. V lost 3 bases and J lost 7, with 10 bases in between. The germline gives CDR1 MDHEN, CDR2 SYDVKM. The CDR3 sequence is 12 residues long. The CDR3 spells CASSLSEREQYF. The CDR3 DNA is TGTGCCAGCAGTTTGAGTGAGAGAGAGCAGTACTTC.

As DNA, the CDR3 is TGTGCCAGCAGCGCTCGGGGAAGAGGGGGCTACACCTTC. This codes for CASSARGRGGYTF. The chain combines TRBV9 with TRBJ1-2; no clear D. This CDR3 has 13 amino acids. V was pared by 3 bases and J by 8 bases, with 14 bases between. Germline-derived CDR1 and CDR2 are SGDLS and YYNGEE.

This clonotype was seen once. The chain carries TRBV7-2 and TRBJ1-2, with D maybe TRBD1 (5 bases). Trimming took 1 base from V and 10 from J, leaving 10 bases between them. From germline, CDR1 is SGHTA and CDR2 FQGNSA. This CDR3 is built from 12 residues. CDR3 residues: CASSLVRGDYTF. The CDR3 region has the DNA TGTGCCAGCAGCTTAGTTAGGGGTGACTACACCTTC.

The J gene is TRBJ2-7, the V gene TRBV10-3; 8 bases align to TRBD2. The CDR3 loop spans 14 amino acids. Per germline, CDR1 ENHRY and CDR2 SYGVKD. V lost 4 bases, J lost 6 bases, and 8 bases stayed unmatched. The CDR3 sequence is CAISADTGGIEQYF. CDR3 DNA sequence: TGTGCCATCAGTGCTGACACGGGAGGGATCGAGCAGTACTTC.

This clonotype was counted only a few times. The rearrangement uses TRBV29-1 and TRBJ1-4; a possible D gene is TRBD1 (6 bases). Per germline, CDR1 SQVTM and CDR2 ANQGSEA. The CDR3 sequence is 13 residues long. The germline V and J ends were trimmed by 7 bases and 1 base, with 10 bases remaining between them. Here the CDR3 reads CSARGLTNEKLFF. The CDR3 DNA sequence: TGCAGCGCCCGGGGGCTAACTAATGAAAAACTGTTTTTT.

The chain uses TRBV5-1 and TRBJ2-1; TRBD1 aligns across 8 bases. The length of the CDR3 is 18 residues. V lost 0 bases, J lost 1 base, and 9 bases stayed unmatched. Germline-derived CDR1 and CDR2 are SGHRS and YFSETQ. CDR3 nucleotide sequence: TGCGCCAGCAGCTTGGTTCCACAGGGGGTGGGTTCCTACAATGAGCAGTTCTTC. As protein: CASSLVPQGVGSYNEQFF.

This chain links TRBV5-1 with TRBJ1-1, with 10 bases fitting TRBD1. This CDR3 has 16 amino acids. Germline V lookup: CDR1 SGHRS, CDR2 YFSETQ. J lost 3 bases, V lost 3 bases, and 8 bases had no gene match. Written as DNA, the CDR3 is TGCGCCAGCAGCTCCGGGACAGGGGTCGGGGACACTGAAGCTTTCTTT. Encoded protein: CASSSGTGVGDTEAFF.

This chain links TRBV28 with TRBJ1-4, with D possibly TRBD1 on 6 matching bases. V shed 8 bases and J shed 4 bases, with 11 bases lying between them. The length of the CDR3 is 13 residues. CDR1 MDHEN and CDR2 SYDVKM come from the germline V gene. The CDR3 nucleotides are TGTGCCAGCCTCAGGGGAAATAATGAAAAACTGTTTTTT. Its protein is CASLRGNNEKLFF.

The chain couples TRBV5-1 to TRBJ2-5, with 7 positions matching TRBD2. From germline, CDR1 is SGHRS and CDR2 YFSETQ. Germline trimming cut 4 bases from V and 2 bases from J; bases unmatched to any gene: 11. The CDR3 runs to 16 residues. CDR3 bases: TGCGCCAGCAGCCCGACCCCAGCGGGGTTTCAAGAGACCCAGTACTTC. It encodes CASSPTPAGFQETQYF.

This chain joins TRBV18 and TRBJ2-3; TRBD1 might be the D (6 bases). V was shortened by 4 bases and J by 5 bases, with 16 bases between the two germline ends. This CDR3 region has 15 residues. Germline V gives CDR1 KGHSH, CDR2 LQKENI. The CDR3: CASSLKQGNGDTQYF. CDR3 DNA: TGTGCCAGCTCACTCAAACAGGGAAATGGAGATACGCAGTATTTT. The full variable domain, completed using reference TRBV18 and TRBJ2-3, is NAGVMQNPRHLVRRRGQEARLRCSPMKGHSHVYWYRQLPEEGLKFMVYLQKENIIDESGMPKERFSAEFPKEGPSILRIQQVVRGDSAAYFCASSLKQGNGDTQYFGPGTRLTVL.

The V call is TRBV5-6, the J call TRBJ1-2; 7 bases are shared with TRBD1. CDR1 and CDR2 from the germline V gene are SGHDT and YYEEEE. CDR3 length: 17 amino acids. V trimming: 5 bases; J trimming: 1 base; junction bases outside the gene matches: 14. CDR3 amino acids: CASSLRAWTGYNYGYTF. Here the CDR3 DNA reads TGTGCCAGCAGTTTGCGGGCTTGGACAGGCTATAACTATGGCTACACCTTC.

J is TRBJ2-3 and V is TRBV20-1, with no clear D. In germline, CDR1 is DFQATT, CDR2 SNEGSKA (reference sequence). The CDR3 has 17 residues. V lost 5 bases and J 0 bases, leaving 21 bases between the germline ends. The CDR3 spells CSAPPASLRTSTDTQYF. Here the CDR3 DNA reads TGCAGTGCTCCGCCGGCTAGTCTTCGAACTAGCACAGATACGCAGTATTTT.